The 18 T cell receptor beta chains given below trace back to one sample, sequenced in a study of blood T cells in healthy people across ages. A sample-barcoded 5' primer and a J-beta primer mix were used in a second PCR of about 7 to 12 cycles. TCRdb re-called the 5' RACE reads with MiXCR, one entry per CDR3 protein. The table shows around 780,000 distinct CDR3 sequences, with about 56% occurring only once. Specimen: blood. These TCRs come from a man aged 40-49 years in good health.

V is TRBV5-6 and J is TRBJ2-4; D not certain. Germline V gives CDR1 SGHDT, CDR2 YYEEEE. V lost 2 bases, J lost 0 bases, and 12 bases lay in between. This CDR3 comprises 16 residues. CDR3 loop: CASSLQTAVAKNIQYF. CDR3 bases: TGTGCCAGCAGCTTACAGACTGCCGTAGCCAAAAACATTCAGTACTTC.

The chain employs TRBV6-5 and TRBJ2-7, with TRBD2 matching 7 bases. The CDR3 is made up of 13 amino acids. Germline-derived CDR1 and CDR2 are MNHEY and SVGAGI. V was pared by 2 bases and J by 2 bases, with 0 bases of the junction left unmatched. The CDR3: CASSYRGAYEQYF. CDR3 sequence (DNA): TGTGCCAGCAGTTACCGGGGGGCCTACGAGCAGTACTTC.

V is TRBV5-5 and J is TRBJ2-3; a weak D match, TRBD1 (7 bases). The CDR3 is 15 residues long. Trimming shortened V by 6 bases and J by 2 bases, and 16 bases separated the two germline ends. In germline, CDR1 is SGHKS, CDR2 YYEKEE (reference sequence). The CDR3 protein is CASTLGGTDTDTQYF. The CDR3 nucleotides are TGTGCCAGCACCTTAGGGGGGACAGACACAGATACGCAGTATTTT.

V gene TRBV20-1 combines with J gene TRBJ1-2; 8 nucleotides align to TRBD1. Trimming removed 3 bases from V and 1 base from J; junction bases left unmatched: 10. The germline gives CDR1 DFQATT, CDR2 SNEGSKA (reference sequence). The CDR3 spans 16 residues. The CDR3 nucleotides read TGCAGTGCTAGTCTCCTTCGGACAGGGAGTAACTATGGCTACACCTTC. It specifies CSASLLRTGSNYGYTF.

V usage is TRBV20-1 and J usage is TRBJ2-3; TRBD2 agrees at 8 bases. V lost 5 bases, J lost 2 bases, and 9 bases stayed unmatched. The CDR3 consists of 15 residues. Per the germline V gene, CDR1 is DFQATT and CDR2 is SNEGSKA (reference sequence). In DNA form, the CDR3 reads TGCAGTGCTGGGACACTAGCGGAATACACAGATACGCAGTATTTT. It is translated as CSAGTLAEYTDTQYF.

CDR3 DNA: TGTGCCAGCAGTTACCCGGGAGGAGGAGAGACCCAGTACTTC. The encoded protein is CASSYPGGGETQYF. The chain recombines TRBV6-6 with TRBJ2-7; 7 bases line up with TRBD2. Matching the DNA end better, TRBJ2-5 makes the J call doubtful. The length of the CDR3 is 14 residues. Per germline, CDR1 MNHNY and CDR2 SVGAGI (reference sequence).

The chain uses TRBV7-9 and TRBJ2-1; 16 bases are a match to TRBD2. Looked up from germline, CDR1 is SEHNR and CDR2 is FQNEAQ (reference sequence). J was trimmed by 1 base and V by 4 bases; bases with no gene match: 7. The CDR3 consists of 19 residues. In DNA, the CDR3 is TGTGCCAGCAGCTCGGGGGGACTAGCGGGAGGGCGATCCTACAATGAGCAGTTCTTC. Amino acid sequence: CASSSGGLAGGRSYNEQFF.

V usage is TRBV16 and J usage is TRBJ1-6; a weak D match, TRBD1 (5 bases). CDR1 and CDR2 from the germline V gene are KGHSY and FQNENV. Trimming removed 1 base at V and 5 bases at J, with 12 bases between. This CDR3 region has 16 residues. CDR3 in amino acids: CASSQWGSPNNSPLHF. CDR3 nucleotides: TGTGCCAGCAGCCAATGGGGCAGCCCCAATAATTCACCCCTCCACTTT. The complete variable domain, with remaining parts taken from reference TRBV16 and TRBJ1-6, reads GEEVAQTPKHLVRGEGQKAKLYCAPIKGHSYVFWYQQVLKNEFKFLISFQNENVFDETGMPKERFSAKCLPNSPCSLEIQATKLEDSAVYFCASSQWGSPNNSPLHFGNGTRLTVT.

The chain links TRBV9 to TRBJ2-6; no definite D call. Trimming pared 6 bases from V and 0 bases from J, leaving 10 bases between. The CDR3 is 15 residues long. Germline V CDR1 and CDR2: SGDLS, YYNGEE. The CDR3 loop is CASTSQTSGANVLTF. The CDR3 coding sequence is TGTGCCAGCACCTCACAGACCTCTGGGGCCAACGTCCTGACTTTC.

This clonotype appeared a single time. The chain carries TRBV12-3 or TRBV12-4 and TRBJ2-1, with 7 bases fitting TRBD1. The CDR3 spans 14 residues. The J segment lost 6 bases and the V segment lost 4 bases, leaving 6 bases of the junction unmatched. The CDR3 DNA reads as TGTGCCAGCAGTTCCTGGGGACAGTTCAATGAGCAGTTCTTC. Translated: CASSSWGQFNEQFF.

The DNA for the CDR3 is TGTGCCAGCAGCCTCGTTGCGGGCAGTGCAAAAAACATTCAGTACTTC. Amino acids: CASSLVAGSAKNIQYF. The rearrangement links TRBV7-9 to TRBJ2-4; D possibly corresponds to TRBD2 (5 bases). This CDR3 spans 16 amino acids. V gave up 5 bases and J gave up 4 bases, with 18 bases separating them. The germline V gene encodes CDR1 SEHNR and CDR2 FQNEAQ (reference sequence).

V usage is TRBV11-2 and J usage is TRBJ2-7; a possible D gene is TRBD2 (6 bases). Germline assignment: CDR1 SGHAT and CDR2 FQNNGV. Trimming removed 5 bases at V and 7 bases at J, with 21 bases between. The CDR3 contains 15 residues. This CDR3 reads CASSRISGRNNEQYF. The CDR3 nucleotides read TGTGCCAGCAGCCGAATTAGCGGTAGGAATAATGAGCAGTACTTC.

The V gene is TRBV7-3, the J gene TRBJ2-3; D may correspond to TRBD1 or TRBD2 (6 bases each). V shed 8 bases and J shed 6 bases, with 18 bases lying between them. The CDR3 has 14 amino acids. The germline V gene has CDR1 SGHTA and CDR2 FQGTGA. CDR3: CASAQSGGGDTQYF. The CDR3 DNA reads TGTGCCAGCGCCCAATCCGGGGGCGGGGATACGCAGTATTTT. Full variable domain (rest looked up from reference TRBV7-3 and TRBJ2-3): GAGVSQTPSNKVTEKGKYVELRCDPISGHTALYWYRQSLGQGPEFLIYFQGTGAADDSGLPNDRFFAVRPEGSVSTLKIQRTERGDSAVYLCASAQSGGGDTQYFGPGTRLTVL.

The chain employs TRBV6-2 or TRBV6-3 and TRBJ2-3; possible D gene TRBD1, 6 bases. Per germline, CDR1 MNHEY and CDR2 SVGEGT. Between the trimmed V and J ends, which lost 3 bases and 4 bases, there was a span of 14 bases. This CDR3 comprises 15 residues. The CDR3 sequence: CASSYFTGLADTQYF. The CDR3 coding sequence is TGTGCCAGCAGTTATTTCACAGGGTTGGCAGATACGCAGTATTTT.

The gene calls are TRBV15 and TRBJ1-5; D not certain. This CDR3 contains 15 residues. Germline V gene data show CDR1 as LNHNV and CDR2 as YYDKDF (reference sequence). With 0 bases removed from V and 3 bases from J, the gap between germline ends came to 9 bases. The CDR3: CATSRDHRPNQPQHF. The CDR3 DNA reads TGTGCCACCAGCAGAGATCACAGACCCAATCAGCCCCAGCATTTT.

This sequence joins TRBV20-1 and TRBJ2-7; 7 nucleotides match TRBD1. Germline loops: CDR1 DFQATT, CDR2 SNEGSKA (reference sequence). The CDR3 totals 13 residues. V shed 4 bases, J shed 3 bases, and the junction held 6 bases outside the gene matches. CDR3 residues: CSAKGTASYEQYF. The CDR3 DNA reads as TGCAGTGCTAAGGGGACAGCAAGCTACGAGCAGTACTTC.

This clonotype was seen only a few times. The rearrangement links TRBV7-2 to TRBJ2-7, with D possibly being TRBD2 (7 bases). The germline CDR1 and CDR2 sequences are SGHTA and FQGNSA. Trimming stripped 3 bases from V and 1 base from J, with 16 bases between. This CDR3 comprises 16 residues. Here the CDR3 reads CASSFGGAVRSYEQYF. The CDR3 DNA reads as TGTGCCAGCAGCTTTGGGGGGGCAGTAAGATCCTACGAGCAGTACTTC.

The V gene is TRBV4-1, the J gene TRBJ2-3, with D unclear. Looked up from germline, CDR1 is MGHRA and CDR2 is YSYEKL. Trimming shortened V by 0 bases and J by 2 bases, and 9 bases separated the two germline ends. The CDR3 is 15 amino acids. DNA for the CDR3: TGCGCCAGCAGCCAAGAAATCAGATCCACAGATACGCAGTATTTT. This codes for CASSQEIRSTDTQYF.